These T cell receptor beta chains were read from a single sample in a study of shared clonotypes between healthy human individuals. Using immunoSEQ multiplex PCR, the repertoire was profiled, and TCRdb retains in-frame clones only, with some absent. The data contain hundreds of thousands of clones, 74% of them singletons. The sequencing input was memory CD4+ T cells sorted from blood. The receptors come from a woman under 40 in good health. Both conserved end residues are part of each CDR3.

v_gene	len	j_gene	CDR3aa
TRBV19	16	TRBJ2-4	CASSIGGRGGGNIQYF
TRBV2	12	TRBJ1-1	CASRQANTEAFF
TRBV29-1	13	TRBJ1-3	CSVQIRSGNTIYF
TRBV5-6	17	TRBJ2-4	CASSPIRDRVAKNIQYF
TRBV18	13	TRBJ2-3	CASSPPTLDTQYF
TRBV10-3	14	TRBJ2-4	CAISQQGAENIQYF
TRBV7-6	13	TRBJ1-1	CASKGGAESEAFF
TRBV9	15	TRBJ2-5	CASSVATSRPETQYF
TRBV4-2	16	TRBJ2-1	CASSQDGSLVMNEQFF
TRBV5-5	14	TRBJ1-1	CASSSGTGLTEAFF
TRBV7-2	16	TRBJ2-7	CASSLLRLKSSYEQYF
TRBV2	14	TRBJ2-5	CASTGTGVVETQYF
TRBV7-8	15	TRBJ1-2	CASSLAPQGFGGYTF
TRBV28	16	TRBJ2-5	CASSLLSGGGQETQYF
TRBV30	14	TRBJ1-6	CAWSVGLHNSPLHF
TRBV19	13	TRBJ2-5	CASSKGREETQYF
TRBV7-2	17	TRBJ2-1	CASSLRVGTSEYNEQFF
TRBV9	15	TRBJ2-1	CASSVAPDSYNEQFF
TRBV15	14	TRBJ2-3	CATSRTGGRNTQYF
TRBV4-2	16	TRBJ1-3	CASSQILGGRGNTIYF
TRBV30	18	TRBJ2-7	CAWTLSPGRGERSYEQYF
TRBV2	13	TRBJ1-1	CASSRFMNTEAFF
TRBV5-4	14	TRBJ2-1	CASSSLGGYNEQFF
TRBV4-2	15	TRBJ2-7	CASSQGFSGNYEQYF